Listed below are T cell receptor beta chains from one sample, sequenced in a study of blood T cell repertoires in COVID-19. Produced via immunoSEQ multiplex PCR; TCRdb's table is partial and in-frame only. The sample holds tens of thousands of clones, 75% to 90% seen once. The source material was peripheral blood. All receptors come from an elderly man with acute or convalescent COVID-19. CDR3s include the opening cysteine and the closing phenylalanine or tryptophan. A D gene is named only where the DNA matches it firmly. Where a row states a size, it is once, few, many or the class of an expanded clone; other rows omit it.

>TRBV9|.|TRBJ2-7|TRBD2
TGTGCCAGCAGCGTAGGTGTGGGGGGGAACTACGAGCAGTACTTC
CASSVGVGGNYEQYF
>TRBV3-1/TRBV3-2|.|TRBJ1-2|.
TGTGCCAGCAGCCAAGAAGCAGGCAACTGGGGCTACACCTTC
CASSQEAGNWGYTF
>TRBV14|.|TRBJ2-7|.
TGTGCCAGCAGCCAAGATCCCGAGACAAAACCGTGGGAGCAGTACTTC
CASSQDPETKPWEQYF
>TRBV5-4|.|TRBJ2-2|.
TGTGCCAGCAGCCGGGGGTCCAGAAGGGACACCGGGGAGCTGTTTTTT
CASSRGSRRDTGELFF
>TRBV11-2|.|TRBJ2-7|.
TGTGCCAGCGGACGGGACATTTACTACGAGCAGTACTTC
CASGRDIYYEQYF
>TRBV18|.|TRBJ1-2|.
TGTGCCAGCTCCCCTGACATAGACTATGGCTACACCTTC
CASSPDIDYGYTF
>TRBV9|few|TRBJ1-2|.
TGTGCCAGCAGCCCAACAGGGCAGGACTATGGCTACACCTTC
CASSPTGQDYGYTF
>TRBV6-2/TRBV6-3|.|TRBJ1-6|TRBD1
TGTGCCAGCAGTGGGACAGGCAAAAATTCACCCCTCCACTTT
CASSGTGKNSPLHF
>TRBV7-2|.|TRBJ1-5|TRBD1
TGTGCCAGCAGCTTAGTGGCGACAGGGAGCAATCAGCCCCAGCATTTT
CASSLVATGSNQPQHF
>TRBV5-8|.|TRBJ2-3|TRBD2
TGTGCCAGCCTAGTTTCCCTAGGACTAGCGGATGAAGGAACAGATACGCAGTATTTT
CASLVSLGLADEGTDTQYF